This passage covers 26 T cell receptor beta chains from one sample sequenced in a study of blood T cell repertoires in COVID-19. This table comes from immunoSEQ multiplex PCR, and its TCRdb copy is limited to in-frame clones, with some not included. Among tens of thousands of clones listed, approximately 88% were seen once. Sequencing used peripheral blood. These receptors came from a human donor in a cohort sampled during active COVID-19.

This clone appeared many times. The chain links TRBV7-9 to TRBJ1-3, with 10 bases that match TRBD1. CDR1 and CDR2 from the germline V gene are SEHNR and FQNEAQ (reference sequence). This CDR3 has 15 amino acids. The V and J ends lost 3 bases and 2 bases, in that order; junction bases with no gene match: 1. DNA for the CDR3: TGTGCCAGCAGCTTTGGACAGGGGGCTGGAAACACCATATATTTT. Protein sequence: CASSFGQGAGNTIYF.

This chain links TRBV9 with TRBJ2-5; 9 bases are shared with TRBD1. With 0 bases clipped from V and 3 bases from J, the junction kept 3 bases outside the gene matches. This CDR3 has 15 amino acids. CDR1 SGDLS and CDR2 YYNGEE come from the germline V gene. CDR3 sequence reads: CASSVGWDREETQYF. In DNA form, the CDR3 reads TGTGCCAGCAGCGTAGGGTGGGACAGGGAAGAGACCCAGTACTTC.

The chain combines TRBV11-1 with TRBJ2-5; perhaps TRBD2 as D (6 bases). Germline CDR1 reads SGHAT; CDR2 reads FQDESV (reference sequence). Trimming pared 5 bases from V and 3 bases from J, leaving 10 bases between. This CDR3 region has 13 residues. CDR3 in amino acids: CASSPGLKETQYF. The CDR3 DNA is TGTGCCAGCAGCCCGGGACTCAAAGAGACCCAGTACTTC.

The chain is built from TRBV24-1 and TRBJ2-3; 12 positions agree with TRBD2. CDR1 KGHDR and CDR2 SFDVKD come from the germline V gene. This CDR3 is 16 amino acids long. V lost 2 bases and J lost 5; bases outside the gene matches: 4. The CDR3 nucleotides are TGTGCCACCAGTGATTCTAGCGGGAGGGCCGTAGATACGCAGTATTTT. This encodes CATSDSSGRAVDTQYF.

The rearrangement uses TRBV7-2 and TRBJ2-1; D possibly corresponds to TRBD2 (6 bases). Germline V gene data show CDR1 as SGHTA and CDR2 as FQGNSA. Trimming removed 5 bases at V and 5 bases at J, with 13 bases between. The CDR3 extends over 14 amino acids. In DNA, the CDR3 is TGTGCCAGCAGCCCCTGGCCGGGGGACAATGAGCAGTTCTTC. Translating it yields CASSPWPGDNEQFF.

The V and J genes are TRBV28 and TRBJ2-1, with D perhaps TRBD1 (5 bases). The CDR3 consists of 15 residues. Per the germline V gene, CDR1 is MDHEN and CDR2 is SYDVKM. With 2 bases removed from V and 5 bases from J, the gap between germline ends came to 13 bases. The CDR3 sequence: CASSLPRAGDNEQFF. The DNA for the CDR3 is TGTGCCAGCAGTTTACCCAGGGCTGGGGACAATGAGCAGTTCTTC.

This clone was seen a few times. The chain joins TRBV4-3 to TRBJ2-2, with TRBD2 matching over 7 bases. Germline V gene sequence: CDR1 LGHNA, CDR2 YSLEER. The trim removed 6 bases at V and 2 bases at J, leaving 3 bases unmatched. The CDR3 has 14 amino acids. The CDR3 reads CASRTGGNTGELFF. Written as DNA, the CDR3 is TGCGCCAGCAGAACGGGAGGAAACACCGGGGAGCTGTTTTTT.

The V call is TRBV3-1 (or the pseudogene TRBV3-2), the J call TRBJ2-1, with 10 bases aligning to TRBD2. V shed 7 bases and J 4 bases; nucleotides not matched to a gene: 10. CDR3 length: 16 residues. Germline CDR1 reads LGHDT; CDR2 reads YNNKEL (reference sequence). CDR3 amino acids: CASNKVAGGTYNEQFF. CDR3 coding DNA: TGTGCCAGCAACAAGGTAGCGGGGGGCACGTACAATGAGCAGTTCTTC.

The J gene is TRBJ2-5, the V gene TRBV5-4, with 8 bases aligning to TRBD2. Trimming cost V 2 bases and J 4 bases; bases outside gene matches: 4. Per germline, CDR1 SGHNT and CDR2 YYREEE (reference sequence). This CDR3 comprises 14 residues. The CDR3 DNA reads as TGTGCCAGCAGCTTAAGGGGGACTAGAGAGACCCAGTACTTC. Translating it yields CASSLRGTRETQYF. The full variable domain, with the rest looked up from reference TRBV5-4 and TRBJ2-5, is ETGVTQSPTHLIKTRGQQVTLRCSSQSGHNTVSWYQQALGQGPQFIFQYYREEENGRGNFPPRFSGLQFPNYSSELNVNALELDDSALYLCASSLRGTRETQYFGPGTRLLVL.

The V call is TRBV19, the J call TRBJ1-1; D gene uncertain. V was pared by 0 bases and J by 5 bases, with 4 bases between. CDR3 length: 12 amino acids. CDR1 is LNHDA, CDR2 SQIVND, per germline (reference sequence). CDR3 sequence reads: CASSIDQTEAFF. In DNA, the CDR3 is TGTGCCAGTAGTATAGACCAGACTGAAGCTTTCTTT.

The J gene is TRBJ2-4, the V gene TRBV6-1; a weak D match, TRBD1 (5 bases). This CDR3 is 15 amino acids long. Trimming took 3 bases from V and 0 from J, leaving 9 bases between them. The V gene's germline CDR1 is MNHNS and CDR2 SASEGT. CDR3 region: CASSEQGLAKNIQYF. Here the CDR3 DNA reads TGTGCCAGCAGTGAGCAGGGATTAGCCAAAAACATTCAGTACTTC.

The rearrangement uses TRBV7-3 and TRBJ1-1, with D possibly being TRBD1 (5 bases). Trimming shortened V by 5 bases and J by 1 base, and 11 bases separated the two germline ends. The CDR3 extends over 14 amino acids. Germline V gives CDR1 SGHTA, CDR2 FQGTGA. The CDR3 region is CASSQGHPNTEAFF. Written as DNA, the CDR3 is TGTGCCAGCAGCCAGGGCCACCCGAACACTGAAGCTTTCTTT.

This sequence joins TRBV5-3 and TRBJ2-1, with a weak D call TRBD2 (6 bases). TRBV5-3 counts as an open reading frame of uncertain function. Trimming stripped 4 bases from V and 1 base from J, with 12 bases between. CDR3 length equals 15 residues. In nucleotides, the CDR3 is TGTGCCAGAAGCCTCCCGACTAGTTCCTACAATGAGCAGTTCTTC. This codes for CARSLPTSSYNEQFF.

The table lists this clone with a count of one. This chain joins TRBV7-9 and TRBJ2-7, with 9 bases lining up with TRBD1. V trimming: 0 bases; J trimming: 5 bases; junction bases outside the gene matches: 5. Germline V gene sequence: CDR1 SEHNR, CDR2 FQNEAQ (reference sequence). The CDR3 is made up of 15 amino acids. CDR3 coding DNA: TGTGCCAGCAGCTTAGCTGGACAGGGGTTCCACGAGCAGTACTTC. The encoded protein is CASSLAGQGFHEQYF.

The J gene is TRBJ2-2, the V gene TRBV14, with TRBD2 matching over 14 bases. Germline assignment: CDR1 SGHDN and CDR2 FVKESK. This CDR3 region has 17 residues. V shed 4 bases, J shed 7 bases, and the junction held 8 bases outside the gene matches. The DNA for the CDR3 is TGTGCCAGCAGCCCCTGGACTAGCGGGAGGTTAGTCGGGGAGCTGTTTTTT. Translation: CASSPWTSGRLVGELFF.

DNA of the CDR3: TGCGCCAGTACTACGCGTGGCGCCGGGGAGCTGTTTTTT. It encodes CASTTRGAGELFF. J is TRBJ2-2 and V is TRBV5-1; D not certain. V lost 8 bases and J 6 bases, leaving 14 bases between the germline ends. CDR1 is SGHRS and CDR2 is YFSETQ in the germline V gene. The CDR3 totals 13 residues.

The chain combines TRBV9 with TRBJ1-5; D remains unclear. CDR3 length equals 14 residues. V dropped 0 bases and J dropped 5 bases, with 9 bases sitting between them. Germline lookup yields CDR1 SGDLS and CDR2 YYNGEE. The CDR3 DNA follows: TGTGCCAGCAGCGTAGGATCTATTGATCAGCCCCAGCATTTT. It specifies CASSVGSIDQPQHF.

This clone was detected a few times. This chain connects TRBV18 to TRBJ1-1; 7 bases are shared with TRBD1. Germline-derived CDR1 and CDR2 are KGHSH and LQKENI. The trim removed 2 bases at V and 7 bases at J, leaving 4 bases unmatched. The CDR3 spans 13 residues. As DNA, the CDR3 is TGTGCCAGCTCACCAATCGGACAGGATGAAGCTTTCTTT. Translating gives CASSPIGQDEAFF.

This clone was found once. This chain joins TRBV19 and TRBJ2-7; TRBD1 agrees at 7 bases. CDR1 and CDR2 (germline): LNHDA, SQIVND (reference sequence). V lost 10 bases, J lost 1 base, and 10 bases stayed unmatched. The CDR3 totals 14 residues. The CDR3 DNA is TGTGCCACCAAAACCCGGGACAGTTCCTACGAGCAGTACTTC. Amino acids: CATKTRDSSYEQYF.

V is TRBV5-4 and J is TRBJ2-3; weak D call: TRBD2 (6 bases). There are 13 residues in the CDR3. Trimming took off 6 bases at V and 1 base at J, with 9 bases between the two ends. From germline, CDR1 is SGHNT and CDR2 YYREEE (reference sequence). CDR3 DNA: TGTGCCAGCAAGAGGGAGGGCACAGATACGCAGTATTTT. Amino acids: CASKREGTDTQYF.

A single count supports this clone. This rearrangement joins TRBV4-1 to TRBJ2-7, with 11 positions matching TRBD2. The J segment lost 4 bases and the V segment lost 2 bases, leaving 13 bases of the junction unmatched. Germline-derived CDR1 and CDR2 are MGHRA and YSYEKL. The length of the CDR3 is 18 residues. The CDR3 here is CASSQSRRTSGSGYEQYF. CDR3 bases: TGCGCCAGCAGCCAAAGCAGACGTACTAGCGGGAGTGGGTACGAGCAGTACTTC.

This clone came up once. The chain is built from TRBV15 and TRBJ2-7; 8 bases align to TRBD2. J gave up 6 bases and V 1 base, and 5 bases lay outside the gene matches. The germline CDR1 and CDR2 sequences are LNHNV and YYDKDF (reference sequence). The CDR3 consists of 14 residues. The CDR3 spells CATSRGGTSREQYF. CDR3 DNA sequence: TGTGCCACCAGCAGAGGTGGGACTAGTCGCGAGCAGTACTTC. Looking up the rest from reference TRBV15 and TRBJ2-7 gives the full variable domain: DAMVIQNPRYQVTQFGKPVTLSCSQTLNHNVMYWYQQKSSQAPKLLFHYYDKDFNNEADTPDNFQSRRPNTSFCFLDIRSPGLGDTAMYLCATSRGGTSREQYFGPGTRLTVT.

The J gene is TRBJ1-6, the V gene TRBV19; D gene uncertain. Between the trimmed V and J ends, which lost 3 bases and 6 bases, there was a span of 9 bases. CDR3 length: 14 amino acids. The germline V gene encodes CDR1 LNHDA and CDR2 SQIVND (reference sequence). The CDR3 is CASSIGSSNSPLHF. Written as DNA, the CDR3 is TGTGCCAGTAGTATTGGCAGTTCTAATTCACCCCTCCACTTT.

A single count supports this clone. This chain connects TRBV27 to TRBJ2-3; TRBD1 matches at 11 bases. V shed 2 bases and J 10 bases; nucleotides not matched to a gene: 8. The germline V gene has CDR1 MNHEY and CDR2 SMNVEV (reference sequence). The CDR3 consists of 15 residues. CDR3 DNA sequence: TGTGCCAGCAGTTTAGGGACAGGGGGTTTAGACCCGCAGTATTTT. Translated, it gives CASSLGTGGLDPQYF.

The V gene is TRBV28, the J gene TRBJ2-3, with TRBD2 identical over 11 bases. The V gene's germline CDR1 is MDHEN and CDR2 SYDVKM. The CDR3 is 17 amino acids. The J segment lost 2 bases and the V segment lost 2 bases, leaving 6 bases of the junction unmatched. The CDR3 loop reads CASSLVSGRGNTDTQYF. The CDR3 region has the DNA TGTGCCAGCAGTTTAGTTAGCGGGAGGGGTAACACAGATACGCAGTATTTT.

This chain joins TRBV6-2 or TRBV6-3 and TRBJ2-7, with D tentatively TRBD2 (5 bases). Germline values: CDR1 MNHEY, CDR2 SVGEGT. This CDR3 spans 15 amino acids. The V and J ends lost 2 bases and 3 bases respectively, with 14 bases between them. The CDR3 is CASSYGRQGDYEQYF. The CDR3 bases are TGTGCCAGCAGTTACGGGAGACAAGGAGACTACGAGCAGTACTTC.